The next 15 T cell receptor beta chains were all read from a single sample in a study of blood T cell repertoires in COVID-19. Some clones are missing from TCRdb's copy, which holds only in-frame ones; the method was immunoSEQ multiplex PCR. The repertoire holds 60,000 or so clones, with around four fifths as singletons. The sequenced material came from peripheral blood. The receptors were gathered from a man aged 25-40 years with COVID-19, enrolled during active disease.

CDR3 DNA: TGTGCCAGCAGTTTCAGTTTAGCGGAACTCACCTACGAGCAGTACTTC. It yields the protein CASSFSLAELTYEQYF. The V gene is TRBV28, the J gene TRBJ2-7; possible D gene TRBD2, 6 bases. This CDR3 has 16 residues. Trimming left V 3 bases short and J 2 bases short, with 17 bases between. The germline gives CDR1 MDHEN, CDR2 SYDVKM. The full variable domain, rest sourced from reference TRBV28 and TRBJ2-7, is DVKVTQSSRYLVKRTGEKVFLECVQDMDHENMFWYRQDPGLGLRLIYFSYDVKMKEKGDIPEGYSVSREKKERFSLILESASTNQTSMYLCASSFSLAELTYEQYFGPGTRLTVT.

Only one count was recorded for this clone. CDR3 sequence (DNA): TGTGCCAGCAGCTTGGCCAGCGGACAGGGGTCGGAGGAGCAGTACTTC. Translating it yields CASSLASGQGSEEQYF. The chain links TRBV5-5 to TRBJ2-5, with TRBD1 matching 9 bases. CDR3 length: 16 residues. Looked up from germline, CDR1 is SGHKS and CDR2 is YYEKEE (reference sequence). The trim removed 0 bases at V and 11 bases at J, leaving 14 bases unmatched. The full variable domain, with the rest looked up from reference TRBV5-5 and TRBJ2-5, is DAGVTQSPTHLIKTRGQQVTLRCSPISGHKSVSWYQQVLGQGPQFIFQYYEKEERGRGNFPDRFSARQFPNYSSELNVNALLLGDSALYLCASSLASGQGSEEQYFGPGTRLLVL.

The chain employs TRBV5-1 and TRBJ2-7; 10 bases map to TRBD2. Germline-derived CDR1 and CDR2 are SGHRS and YFSETQ. The CDR3 covers 15 residues. Germline trimming cut 0 bases from V and 3 bases from J; bases unmatched to any gene: 3. The CDR3 bases are TGCGCCAGCAGCTTGGAAGCGGGAGGGCTCTACGAGCAGTACTTC. Encoded protein: CASSLEAGGLYEQYF.

The rearrangement joins TRBV5-1 to TRBJ1-4, with 8 bases lining up with TRBD1. This CDR3 region has 14 residues. J lost 4 bases, V lost 5 bases, and 4 bases had no gene match. Germline assignment: CDR1 SGHRS and CDR2 YFSETQ. The CDR3 region has the DNA TGCGCCAGCAGGTCGACAGGGGTTAATGAAAAACTGTTTTTT. Translating it yields CASRSTGVNEKLFF.

CDR3 nucleotides: TGTGCCAGCAGCTCCGACTGGGACACTGAAGCTTTCTTT. It specifies CASSSDWDTEAFF. The chain uses TRBV5-4 and TRBJ1-1; D gene uncertain. With 3 bases removed from V and 3 bases from J, the gap between germline ends came to 9 bases. CDR1 and CDR2 from the germline V gene are SGHNT and YYREEE (reference sequence). This CDR3 has 13 residues.

The rearrangement uses TRBV9 and TRBJ2-3; possibly TRBD2 for D (5 bases). Between the trimmed V and J ends, which lost 0 bases and 4 bases, there was a span of 6 bases. Germline loops: CDR1 SGDLS, CDR2 YYNGEE. The CDR3 extends over 13 amino acids. The CDR3 region has the DNA TGTGCCAGCAGCGTAGTGGAGGCAGATACGCAGTATTTT. Its protein product is CASSVVEADTQYF. Variable domain in full (rest from reference TRBV9 and TRBJ2-3): DSGVTQTPKHLITATGQRVTLRCSPRSGDLSVYWYQQSLDQGLQFLIQYYNGEERAKGNILERFSAQQFPDLHSELNLSSLELGDSALYFCASSVVEADTQYFGPGTRLTVL.

The V and J genes are TRBV9 and TRBJ1-1, with D hard to call. The germline CDR1 and CDR2 sequences are SGDLS and YYNGEE. V was trimmed by 0 bases and J by 7 bases, leaving 13 bases between them. The CDR3 sequence is 14 residues long. Here the CDR3 DNA reads TGTGCCAGCAGCGTAGCTCCCCTGGCGGGTGAAGCTTTCTTT. Amino acid sequence: CASSVAPLAGEAFF. Based on the CDR3 plus reference TRBV9 and TRBJ1-1, the full variable domain is DSGVTQTPKHLITATGQRVTLRCSPRSGDLSVYWYQQSLDQGLQFLIQYYNGEERAKGNILERFSAQQFPDLHSELNLSSLELGDSALYFCASSVAPLAGEAFFGQGTRLTVV.

The V and J genes are TRBV3-1 (or the pseudogene TRBV3-2) and TRBJ2-1; 8 positions agree with TRBD2. The V segment lost 4 bases and the J segment 0 bases; nucleotides outside the gene matches: 5. The CDR3 runs to 16 residues. Germline V CDR1 and CDR2: LGHDT, YNNKEL (reference sequence). The CDR3 is CASSRRSGSSYNEQFF. As DNA, the CDR3 is TGTGCCAGCAGCCGCCGGAGCGGGAGCTCCTACAATGAGCAGTTCTTC.

In this sample, this clone turned up a few times. V is TRBV2 and J is TRBJ2-7; TRBD2 is a possible D gene (6 bases). Germline CDR1 and CDR2: SNHLY and FYNNEI. The CDR3 is made up of 13 amino acids. Trimming left V 6 bases short and J 3 bases short, with 12 bases between. CDR3 loop: CASRPQDYYEQYF. In DNA, the CDR3 is TGTGCCAGCAGGCCCCAGGACTACTACGAGCAGTACTTC.

The rearrangement joins TRBV6-5 to TRBJ2-5; possibly TRBD1 for D (6 bases). Germline V CDR1 and CDR2: MNHEY, SVGAGI. V dropped 5 bases and J dropped 4 bases, with 14 bases sitting between them. The CDR3 covers 14 residues. The CDR3 is CASSPTRGLETQYF. CDR3 coding DNA: TGTGCCAGCAGTCCGACGAGGGGGTTAGAGACCCAGTACTTC.

The chain links TRBV5-5 to TRBJ2-7, with TRBD2 matching 9 bases. Germline V CDR1 and CDR2: SGHKS, YYEKEE (reference sequence). There are 17 residues in the CDR3. After removal of 0 bases from V and 2 bases from J, the junction contained 9 bases not matched to a gene. The CDR3 DNA reads as TGTGCCAGCAGCTTGGCTACGACTAGCGGACCTACCTACGAGCAGTACTTC. It codes for CASSLATTSGPTYEQYF.

The chain joins TRBV5-1 to TRBJ2-1; D not certain. This CDR3 has 15 residues. Germline assignment: CDR1 SGHRS and CDR2 YFSETQ. V lost 0 bases, J lost 0 bases, and 7 bases lay in between. CDR3: CASSLDLSSYNEQFF. Here the CDR3 DNA reads TGCGCCAGCAGCTTGGACCTGAGCTCCTACAATGAGCAGTTCTTC.

The chain recombines TRBV5-4 with TRBJ2-5, with D possibly matching TRBD2 (5 bases). Trimming stripped 0 bases from V and 3 bases from J, with 6 bases between. CDR1 and CDR2 (germline): SGHNT, YYREEE (reference sequence). The CDR3 has 13 residues. CDR3 coding DNA: TGTGCCAGCAGCTTGGCAGCGGAAGAGACCCAGTACTTC. It specifies CASSLAAEETQYF.

The chain employs TRBV6-2 or TRBV6-3 and TRBJ1-5, with D maybe TRBD1 (5 bases). V lost 2 bases and J lost 1, with 18 bases in between. In germline, CDR1 is MNHEY, CDR2 SVGEGT. The CDR3 has 18 residues. The CDR3 loop is CASSYGAKSGISNQPQHF. DNA of the CDR3: TGTGCCAGCAGTTACGGGGCTAAGTCAGGGATAAGCAATCAGCCCCAGCATTTT.

The chain links TRBV27 to TRBJ2-3; the match to TRBD2 covers 13 bases. Germline V gives CDR1 MNHEY, CDR2 SMNVEV (reference sequence). The CDR3 runs 19 residues. The junction had 15 bases not matched to a gene; V was cut back by 5 bases and J by 4 bases. This CDR3 reads CASSAHLLPGLAGADTQYF. The CDR3 DNA reads as TGTGCCAGCAGTGCACACCTCTTACCAGGACTAGCGGGAGCAGATACGCAGTATTTT.